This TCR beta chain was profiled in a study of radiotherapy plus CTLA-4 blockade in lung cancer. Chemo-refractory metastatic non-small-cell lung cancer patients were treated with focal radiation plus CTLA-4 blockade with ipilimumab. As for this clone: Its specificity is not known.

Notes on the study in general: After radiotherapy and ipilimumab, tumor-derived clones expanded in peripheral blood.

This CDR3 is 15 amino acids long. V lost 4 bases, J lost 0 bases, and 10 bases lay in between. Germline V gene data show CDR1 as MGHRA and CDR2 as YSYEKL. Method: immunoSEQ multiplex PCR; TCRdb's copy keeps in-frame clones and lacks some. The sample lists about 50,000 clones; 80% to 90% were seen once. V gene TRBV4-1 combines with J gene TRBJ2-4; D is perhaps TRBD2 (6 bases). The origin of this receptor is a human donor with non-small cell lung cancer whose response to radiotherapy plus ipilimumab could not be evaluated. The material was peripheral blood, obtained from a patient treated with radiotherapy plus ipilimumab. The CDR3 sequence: CASSPSGLAKNIQYF. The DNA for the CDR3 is TGCGCCAGCAGCCCGAGCGGGTTAGCCAAAAACATTCAGTACTTC.